Sequencing of this T cell receptor beta chain was carried out in a study of cytomegalovirus exposure and HLA in healthy donors. Whole-study findings and limits: The classifier reportedly diagnosed cytomegalovirus status with high specificity and sensitivity. Three chains linked to CMV were shown in vitro to be specific for CMV antigens.

Comment on this clone: What it binds is unknown.

Assay: immunoSEQ multiplex PCR; the TCRdb copy retains only in-frame clones and omits some. The data hold about 180,000 clones, with around 84% observed a single time. Trimming left V 8 bases short and J 0 bases short, with 11 bases between. CDR3 length equals 14 residues. Germline assignment: CDR1 MNHNS and CDR2 SASEGT. The chain carries TRBV6-1 and TRBJ2-1; the D gene is possibly TRBD1 (6 bases). The receptor's source is a young man in good health and CMV-seropositive. Sequenced: PBMCs. The CDR3 DNA is TGTGCCAGCTCCGGACAGTACTCCTACAATGAGCAGTTCTTC. It encodes CASSGQYSYNEQFF.